The next 9 T cell receptor beta chains were all read from a single sample in a study of T cell responses to AZD1222 COVID-19 vaccine. Generated by immunoSEQ multiplex PCR, the TCRdb table keeps only in-frame clones and is missing some. Of over 45,000 clones listed, more than 70% are singletons. Here the sequenced sample was peripheral blood, taken on day 0 of MenACWY control vaccination. The receptors here all came from an adult in good health.

The rearrangement uses TRBV7-2 and TRBJ2-7; no firm D call. CDR3 size: 14 residues. Germline-derived CDR1 and CDR2 are SGHTA and FQGNSA. V gave up 5 bases and J gave up 3 bases, with 14 bases separating them. CDR3 loop: CASSPYTAYYEQYF. CDR3 coding DNA: TGTGCCAGCAGCCCCTACACCGCTTACTACGAGCAGTACTTC.

The gene calls are TRBV27 and TRBJ1-5; unclear D gene. The CDR3 has 15 amino acids. Trimming shortened V by 3 bases and J by 0 bases, and 9 bases separated the two germline ends. Germline CDR1 is MNHEY and CDR2 is SMNVEV (reference sequence). The DNA for the CDR3 is TGTGCCAGCAGTTTTTCCGGATATAGCAATCAGCCCCAGCATTTT. Protein: CASSFSGYSNQPQHF.

The chain employs TRBV9 and TRBJ2-3; the D is unclear. This CDR3 is 13 amino acids long. Germline CDR1 reads SGDLS; CDR2 reads YYNGEE. The ends were cut back, 0 bases at V and 2 bases at J, with 4 bases in the middle. The CDR3 DNA reads as TGTGCCAGCAGCGTAGCGACCACAGATACGCAGTATTTT. Its protein is CASSVATTDTQYF.

J is TRBJ2-2 and V is TRBV18; 7 nucleotides align to TRBD1. V trimming: 4 bases; J trimming: 0 bases; junction bases outside the gene matches: 5. This CDR3 spans 16 amino acids. Looked up from germline, CDR1 is KGHSH and CDR2 is LQKENI. CDR3 coding DNA: TGTGCCAGCTCACGAACCGGGACAGCGAACACCGGGGAGCTGTTTTTT. Translation: CASSRTGTANTGELFF.

The V gene is TRBV5-5, the J gene TRBJ1-3; tentatively, D is TRBD1 (6 bases). Trimming left V 0 bases short and J 10 bases short, with 14 bases between. This CDR3 spans 14 amino acids. Germline V gene lookup returns CDR1 SGHKS and CDR2 YYEKEE (reference sequence). CDR3 nucleotide sequence: TGTGCCAGCAGCTTGGTAGACCGAGGGGGGACCATATATTTT. This gives the protein CASSLVDRGGTIYF.

This sequence joins TRBV5-4 and TRBJ1-4; TRBD1 agrees at 7 bases. This CDR3 is built from 14 residues. CDR1 and CDR2 from the germline V gene are SGHNT and YYREEE (reference sequence). V lost 4 bases and J lost 2; bases outside the gene matches: 2. Here the CDR3 DNA reads TGTGCCAGCAGCCAGACAGGGACTAATGAAAAACTGTTTTTT. Residues: CASSQTGTNEKLFF.

The rearrangement uses TRBV10-1 and TRBJ2-2; weak D call: TRBD1 (6 bases). Trimming removed 8 bases from V and 1 base from J, with 14 bases in between. CDR1 and CDR2 from the germline V gene are WNHNN and SYGVQD (reference sequence). CDR3 length: 15 residues. The CDR3 loop reads CASGTGTQNTGELFF. CDR3 DNA: TGCGCCAGCGGAACCGGGACACAGAACACCGGGGAGCTGTTTTTT.

The CDR3 here is CASSPQGATNEKLFF. The CDR3 nucleotides are TGCGCCAGCAGCCCACAGGGTGCAACTAATGAAAAACTGTTTTTT. This chain joins TRBV5-1 and TRBJ1-4; D is possibly TRBD1 (6 bases). With 4 bases removed from V and 0 bases from J, the gap between germline ends came to 10 bases. CDR3 length: 15 amino acids. The V gene's germline CDR1 is SGHRS and CDR2 YFSETQ.

This clone was observed a few times. The genes are TRBV10-1 and TRBJ2-1; 9 bases map to TRBD2. Per germline, CDR1 WNHNN and CDR2 SYGVQD (reference sequence). CDR3 size: 16 residues. J was trimmed by 6 bases and V by 4 bases; bases with no gene match: 10. The CDR3 loop is CASSGISGRGFNEQFF. The CDR3 nucleotides are TGCGCCAGCAGTGGGATTAGCGGGAGAGGGTTCAATGAGCAGTTCTTC.